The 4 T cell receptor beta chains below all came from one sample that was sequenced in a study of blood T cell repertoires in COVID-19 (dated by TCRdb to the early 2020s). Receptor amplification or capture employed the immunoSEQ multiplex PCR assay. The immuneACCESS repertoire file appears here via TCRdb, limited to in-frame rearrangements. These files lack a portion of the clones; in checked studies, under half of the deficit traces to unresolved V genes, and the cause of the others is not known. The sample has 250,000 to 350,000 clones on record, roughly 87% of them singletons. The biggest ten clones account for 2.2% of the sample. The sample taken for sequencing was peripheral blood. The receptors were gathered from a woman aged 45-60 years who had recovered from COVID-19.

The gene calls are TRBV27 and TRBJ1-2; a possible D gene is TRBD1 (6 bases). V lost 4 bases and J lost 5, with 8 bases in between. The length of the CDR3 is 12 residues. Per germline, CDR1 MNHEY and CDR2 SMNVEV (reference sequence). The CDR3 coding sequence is TGTGCCAGCAGTTCTCAGGGGTATGGCTACACCTTC. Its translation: CASSSQGYGYTF.

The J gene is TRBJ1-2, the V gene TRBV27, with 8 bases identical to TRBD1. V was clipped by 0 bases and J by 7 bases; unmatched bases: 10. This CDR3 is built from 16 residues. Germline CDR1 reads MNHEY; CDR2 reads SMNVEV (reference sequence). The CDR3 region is CASSLSQGVRSGGYTF. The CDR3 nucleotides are TGTGCCAGCAGTTTATCACAGGGGGTAAGGAGCGGTGGCTACACCTTC.

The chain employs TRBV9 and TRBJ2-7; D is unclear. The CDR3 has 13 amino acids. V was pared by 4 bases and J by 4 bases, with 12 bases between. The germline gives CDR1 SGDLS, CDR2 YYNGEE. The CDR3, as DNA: TGTGCCAGCAGCCCTGGCGGCTTATACGAGCAGTACTTC. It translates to CASSPGGLYEQYF.

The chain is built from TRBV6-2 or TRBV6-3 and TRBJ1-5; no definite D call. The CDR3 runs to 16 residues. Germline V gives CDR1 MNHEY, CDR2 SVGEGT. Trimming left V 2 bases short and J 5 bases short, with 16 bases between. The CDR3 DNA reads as TGTGCCAGCAGTTACATTCCCCAGATGTTCGATCAGCCCCAGCATTTT. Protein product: CASSYIPQMFDQPQHF.